What follows describes a single TCR beta chain. Its target is unknown. The data were taken from a study of chemoradiotherapy in HPV16-positive cancers. Looking at the study overall: Candidate HPV-specific T-cell clones and common TCR motifs came from functional assays in two HPV16-positive patients. Study-level points and caveats: During treatment, candidate HPV-specific clones and E7-related motifs expanded in tumor. The functional HPV-specific definition rests on just a couple of HPV16-positive patients.

Per the germline V gene, CDR1 is SGDLS and CDR2 is YYNGEE. The CDR3 loop spans 13 amino acids. Trimming took 6 bases from V and 6 from J, leaving 14 bases between them. Repeated repertoire sampling spanned the course of chemoradiotherapy. Using immunoSEQ multiplex PCR, the repertoire was profiled, and TCRdb retains in-frame clones only, with some absent. The sample comprises around 29,000 clones, over 80% of which are singletons, and roughly a fifth rests with the top ten. Sequencing used blood, obtained from a patient who underwent chemoradiotherapy. The chain recombines TRBV9 with TRBJ2-3; possible D gene TRBD2, 6 bases. This sequence originates from a human donor with HPV-associated anogenital cancer. CDR3 DNA: TGTGCCAGCAAGGAGGGGCCGGGGGATACGCAGTATTTT. Amino acids: CASKEGPGDTQYF.